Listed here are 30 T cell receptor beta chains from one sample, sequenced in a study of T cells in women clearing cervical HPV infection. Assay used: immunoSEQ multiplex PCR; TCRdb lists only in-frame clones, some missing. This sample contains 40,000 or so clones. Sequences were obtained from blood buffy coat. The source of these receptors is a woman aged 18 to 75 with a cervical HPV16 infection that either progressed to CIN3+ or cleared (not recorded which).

The CDR3 DNA, read in part, is TGTGCCAGTAGTATATGGCCAGGGGAGGAAAAA. As protein: CASSIWPGEEK. The CDR3, in full, reads CASSIWPGEEKLFF. The chain couples TRBV19 to TRBJ1-4; D is perhaps TRBD1 (6 bases). The read gets to within 3 residues of the CDR3 end, and the germline J gene fills in the rest. CDR3 length: 14 residues. V lost 2 bases and J lost 8, with 12 bases in between. CDR1 LNHDA and CDR2 SQIVND come from the germline V gene (reference sequence). The whole variable domain, remainder taken from reference TRBV19 and TRBJ1-4, is DGGITQSPKYLFRKEGQNVTLSCEQNLNHDAMYWYRQDPGQGLRLIYYSQIVNDFQKGDIAEGYSVSREKKESFPLTVTSAQKNPTAFYLCASSIWPGEEKLFFGSGTQLSVL.

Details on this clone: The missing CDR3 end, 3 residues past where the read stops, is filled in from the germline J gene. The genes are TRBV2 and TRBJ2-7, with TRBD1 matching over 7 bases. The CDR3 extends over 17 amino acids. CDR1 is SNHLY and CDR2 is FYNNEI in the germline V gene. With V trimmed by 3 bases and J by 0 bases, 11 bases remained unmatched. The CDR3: CASSEWDSRDGSYEQYF. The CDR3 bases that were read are TGTGCCAGCAGTGAGTGGGACAGCCGGGACGGCTCCTACGAG. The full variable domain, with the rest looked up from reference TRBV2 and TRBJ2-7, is EPEVTQTPSHQVTQMGQEVILRCVPISNHLYFYWYRQILGQKVEFLVSFYNNEISEKSEIFDDQFSVERPDGSNFTLKIRSTKLEDSAMYFCASSEWDSRDGSYEQYFGPGTRLTVT.

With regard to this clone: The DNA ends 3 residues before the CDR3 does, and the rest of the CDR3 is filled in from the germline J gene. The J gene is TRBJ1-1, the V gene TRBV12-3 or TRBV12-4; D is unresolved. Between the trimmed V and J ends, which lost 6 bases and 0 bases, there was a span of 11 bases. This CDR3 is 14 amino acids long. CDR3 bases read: TGTGCCAGCAGGGTCATACAAGTGAACACTGAA. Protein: CASRVIQVNTE. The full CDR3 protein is CASRVIQVNTEAFF.

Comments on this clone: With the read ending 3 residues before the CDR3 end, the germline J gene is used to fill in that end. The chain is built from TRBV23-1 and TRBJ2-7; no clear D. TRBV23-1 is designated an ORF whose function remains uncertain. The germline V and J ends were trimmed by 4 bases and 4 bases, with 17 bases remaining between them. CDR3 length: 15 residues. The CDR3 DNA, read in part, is TGCGCCAGCAGTCCCCCGTGGATAGCTAGATACGAG. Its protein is CASSPPWIARYE. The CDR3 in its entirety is CASSPPWIARYEQYF.

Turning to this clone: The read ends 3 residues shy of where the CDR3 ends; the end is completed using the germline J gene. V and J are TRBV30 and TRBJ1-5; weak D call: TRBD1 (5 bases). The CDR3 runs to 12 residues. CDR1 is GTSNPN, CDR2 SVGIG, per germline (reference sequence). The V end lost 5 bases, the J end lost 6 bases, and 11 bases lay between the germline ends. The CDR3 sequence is CAWGGGTQPQHF. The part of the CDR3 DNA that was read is TGTGCCTGGGGCGGGGGTACTCAGCCC.

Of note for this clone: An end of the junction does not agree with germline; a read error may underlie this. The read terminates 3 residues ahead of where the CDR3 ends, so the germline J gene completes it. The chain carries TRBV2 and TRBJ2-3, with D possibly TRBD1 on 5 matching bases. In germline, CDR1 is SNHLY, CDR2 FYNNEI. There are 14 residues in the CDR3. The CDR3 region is CASRTDGAAETQYF. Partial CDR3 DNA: TGTGCCAGCAGGACCGATGGGGCTGCAGAGACG.

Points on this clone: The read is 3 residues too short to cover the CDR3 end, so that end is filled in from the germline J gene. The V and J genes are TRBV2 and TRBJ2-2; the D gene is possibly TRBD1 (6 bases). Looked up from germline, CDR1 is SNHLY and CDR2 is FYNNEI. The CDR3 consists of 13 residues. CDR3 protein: CASSGDKNSPLFF. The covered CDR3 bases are TGTGCCAGCAGTGGGGACAAAAATTCACCG.

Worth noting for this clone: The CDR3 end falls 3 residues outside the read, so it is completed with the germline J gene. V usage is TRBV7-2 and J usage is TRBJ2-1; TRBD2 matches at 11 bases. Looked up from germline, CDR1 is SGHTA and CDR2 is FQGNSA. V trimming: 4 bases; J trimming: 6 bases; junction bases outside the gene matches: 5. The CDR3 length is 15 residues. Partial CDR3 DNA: TGTGCCAGCAGCTCGCTAGCGGGAGGAACCAATGAG. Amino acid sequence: CASSSLAGGTNE. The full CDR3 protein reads CASSSLAGGTNEQFF.

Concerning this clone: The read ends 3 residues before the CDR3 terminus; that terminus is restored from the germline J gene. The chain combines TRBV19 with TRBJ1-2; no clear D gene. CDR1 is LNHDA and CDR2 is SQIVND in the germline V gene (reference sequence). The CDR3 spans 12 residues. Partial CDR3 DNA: TGTGCCAGCGACGGCAGCACAGATACC. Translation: CASDGSTDT. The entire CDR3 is CASDGSTDTYTF.

Incomplete CDR3 DNA: TGTGCCAGCAGCTCAATCCCGCCAGGGGAGTACAGCAATCAGCCG. It codes for CASSSIPPGEYSNQP. In full, the CDR3 is CASSSIPPGEYSNQPQYF. This chain uses TRBV7-6 with TRBJ2-3; maybe TRBD1 (6 bases). The CDR3 goes on 3 residues after the read ends, and that part is filled in from the germline J gene. The length of the CDR3 is 18 residues. In germline, CDR1 is SGHVS, CDR2 FNYEAQ.

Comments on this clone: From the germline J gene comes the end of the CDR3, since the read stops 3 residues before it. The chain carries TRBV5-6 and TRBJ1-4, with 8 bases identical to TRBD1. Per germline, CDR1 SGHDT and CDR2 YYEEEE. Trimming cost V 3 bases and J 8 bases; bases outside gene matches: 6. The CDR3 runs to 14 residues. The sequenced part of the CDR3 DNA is TGTGCCAGCAGCTCAGGGGGCAGTGAAGAAAAA. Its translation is CASSSGGSEEK. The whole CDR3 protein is CASSSGGSEEKLFF.

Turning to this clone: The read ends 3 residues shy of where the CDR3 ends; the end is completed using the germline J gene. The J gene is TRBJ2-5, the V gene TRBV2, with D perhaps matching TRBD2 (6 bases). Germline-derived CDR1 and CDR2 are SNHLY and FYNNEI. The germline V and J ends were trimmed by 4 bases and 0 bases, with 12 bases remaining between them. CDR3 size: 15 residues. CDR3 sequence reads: CASSGIAEHQETQYF. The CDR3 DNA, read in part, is TGTGCCAGCAGTGGTATAGCGGAGCACCAAGAGACC.

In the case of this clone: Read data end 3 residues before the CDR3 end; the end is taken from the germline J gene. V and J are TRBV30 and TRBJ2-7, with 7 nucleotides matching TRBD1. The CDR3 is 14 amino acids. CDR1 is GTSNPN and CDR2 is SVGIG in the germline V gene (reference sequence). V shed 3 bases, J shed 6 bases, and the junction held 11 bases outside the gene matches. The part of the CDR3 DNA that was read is TGTGCCTGGAGGCGACAGGGTAGCGCTGCCGAG. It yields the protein CAWRRQGSAAE. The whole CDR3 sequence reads CAWRRQGSAAEQYF.

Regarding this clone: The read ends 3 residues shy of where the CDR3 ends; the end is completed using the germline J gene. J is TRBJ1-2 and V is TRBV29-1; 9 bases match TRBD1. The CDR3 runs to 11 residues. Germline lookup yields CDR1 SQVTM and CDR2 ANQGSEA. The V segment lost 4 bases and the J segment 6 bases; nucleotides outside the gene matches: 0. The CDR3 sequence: CSVGTGDGYTF. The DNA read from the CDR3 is TGCAGCGTTGGGACAGGGGATGGC.

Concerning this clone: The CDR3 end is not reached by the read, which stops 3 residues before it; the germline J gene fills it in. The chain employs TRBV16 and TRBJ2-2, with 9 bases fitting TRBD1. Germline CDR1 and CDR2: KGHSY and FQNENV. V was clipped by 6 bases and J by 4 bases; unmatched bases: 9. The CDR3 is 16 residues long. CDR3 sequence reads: CASSHTRDRATGELFF. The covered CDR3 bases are TGTGCCAGCAGTCACACCCGGGACAGGGCCACCGGGGAG.

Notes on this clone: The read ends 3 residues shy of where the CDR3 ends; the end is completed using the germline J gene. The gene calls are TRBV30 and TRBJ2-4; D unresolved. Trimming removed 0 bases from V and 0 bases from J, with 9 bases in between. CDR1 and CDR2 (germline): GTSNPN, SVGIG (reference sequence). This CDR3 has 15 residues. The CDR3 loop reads CAWSVGGLAKNIQYF. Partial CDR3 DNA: TGTGCCTGGAGTGTAGGCGGTTTAGCCAAAAACATT.

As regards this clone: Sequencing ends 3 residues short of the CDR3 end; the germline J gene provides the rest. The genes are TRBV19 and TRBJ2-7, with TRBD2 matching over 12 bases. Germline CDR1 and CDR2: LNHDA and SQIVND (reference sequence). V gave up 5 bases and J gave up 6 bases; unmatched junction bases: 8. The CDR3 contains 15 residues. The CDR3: CASSSPPSGRGEQYF. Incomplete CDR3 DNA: TGTGCCAGTAGTTCTCCCCCTAGCGGGAGGGGCGAG.

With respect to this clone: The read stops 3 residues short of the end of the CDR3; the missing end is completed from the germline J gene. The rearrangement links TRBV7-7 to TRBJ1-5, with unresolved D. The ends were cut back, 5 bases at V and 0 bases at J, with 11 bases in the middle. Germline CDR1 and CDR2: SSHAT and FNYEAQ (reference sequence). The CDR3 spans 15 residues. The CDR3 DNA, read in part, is TGTGCCAGCAGCCCACTAAGATATAGCAATCAGCCC. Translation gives CASSPLRYSNQP. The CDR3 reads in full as CASSPLRYSNQPQHF.

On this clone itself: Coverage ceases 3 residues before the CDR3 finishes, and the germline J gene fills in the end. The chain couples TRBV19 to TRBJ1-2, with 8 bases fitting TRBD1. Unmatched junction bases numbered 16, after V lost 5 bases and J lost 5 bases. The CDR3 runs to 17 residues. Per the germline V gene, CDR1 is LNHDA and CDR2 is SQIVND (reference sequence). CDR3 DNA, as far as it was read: TGTGCCAGTAGTCTACGACAGGGGAACGCTAGAGGGTATGGC. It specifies CASSLRQGNARGYG. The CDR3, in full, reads CASSLRQGNARGYGYTF.

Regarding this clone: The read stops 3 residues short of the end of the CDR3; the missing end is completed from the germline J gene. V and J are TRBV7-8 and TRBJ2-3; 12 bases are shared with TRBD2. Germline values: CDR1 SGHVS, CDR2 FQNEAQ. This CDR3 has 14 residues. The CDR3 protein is CASSRLAGEVTQYF. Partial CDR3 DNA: TGTGCCAGCAGCCGACTAGCGGGAGAGGTGACG.

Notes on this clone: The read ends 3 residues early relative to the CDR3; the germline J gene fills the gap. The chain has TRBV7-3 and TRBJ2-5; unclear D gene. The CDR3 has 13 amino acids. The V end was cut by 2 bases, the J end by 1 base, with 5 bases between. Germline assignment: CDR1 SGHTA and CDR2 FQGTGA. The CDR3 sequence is CASSLEGQETQYF. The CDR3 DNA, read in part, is TGTGCCAGCAGCTTAGAAGGCCAAGAGACC.

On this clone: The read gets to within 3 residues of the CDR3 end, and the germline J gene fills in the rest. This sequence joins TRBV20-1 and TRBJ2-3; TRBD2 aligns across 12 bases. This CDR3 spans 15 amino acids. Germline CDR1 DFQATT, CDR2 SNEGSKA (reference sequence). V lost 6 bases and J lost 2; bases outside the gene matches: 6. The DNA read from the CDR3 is TGCAGTGCAGAACGACTAGCGGGAGTCACAGATACG. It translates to CSAERLAGVTDT. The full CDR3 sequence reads CSAERLAGVTDTQYF.

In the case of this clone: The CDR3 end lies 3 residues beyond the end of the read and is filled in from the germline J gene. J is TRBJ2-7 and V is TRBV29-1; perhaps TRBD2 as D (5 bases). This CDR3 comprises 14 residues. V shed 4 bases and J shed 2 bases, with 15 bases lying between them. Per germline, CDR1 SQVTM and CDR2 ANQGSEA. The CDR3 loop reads CSVVPAGSPYEQYF. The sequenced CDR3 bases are TGCAGCGTTGTTCCCGCGGGTTCGCCCTACGAG.

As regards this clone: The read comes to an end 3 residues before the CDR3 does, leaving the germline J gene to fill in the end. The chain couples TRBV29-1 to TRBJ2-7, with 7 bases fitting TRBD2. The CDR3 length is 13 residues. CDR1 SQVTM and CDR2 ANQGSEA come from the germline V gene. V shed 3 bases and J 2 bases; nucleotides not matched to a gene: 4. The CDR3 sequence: CSVESAGAYEQYF. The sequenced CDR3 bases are TGCAGCGTTGAGTCTGCGGGAGCCTACGAG.

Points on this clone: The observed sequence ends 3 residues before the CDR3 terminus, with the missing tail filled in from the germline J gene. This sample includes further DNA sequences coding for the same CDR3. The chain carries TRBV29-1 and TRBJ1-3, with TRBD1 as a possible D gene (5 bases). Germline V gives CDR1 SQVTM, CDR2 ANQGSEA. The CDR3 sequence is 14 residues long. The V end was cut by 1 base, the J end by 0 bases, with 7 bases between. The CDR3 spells CSVEGQISGNTIYF. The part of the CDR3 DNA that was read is TGCAGCGTTGAAGGACAGATCTCTGGAAACACC.

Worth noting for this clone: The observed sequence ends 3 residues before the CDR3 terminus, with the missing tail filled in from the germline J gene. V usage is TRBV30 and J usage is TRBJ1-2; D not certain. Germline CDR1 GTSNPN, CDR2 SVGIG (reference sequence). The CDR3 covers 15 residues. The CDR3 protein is CAWSVFRLAPHDYTF. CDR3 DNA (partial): TGTGCCTGGAGTGTATTTCGGCTAGCTCCCCACGAC.

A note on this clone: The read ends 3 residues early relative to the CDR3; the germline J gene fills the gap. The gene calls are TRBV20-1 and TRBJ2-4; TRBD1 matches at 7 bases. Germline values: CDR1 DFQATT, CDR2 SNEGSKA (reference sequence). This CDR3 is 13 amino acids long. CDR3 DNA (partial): TGCAGTGCTAGAGGGGTTACAGGGGTCGGT. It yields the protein CSARGVTGVG. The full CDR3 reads CSARGVTGVGQYF.

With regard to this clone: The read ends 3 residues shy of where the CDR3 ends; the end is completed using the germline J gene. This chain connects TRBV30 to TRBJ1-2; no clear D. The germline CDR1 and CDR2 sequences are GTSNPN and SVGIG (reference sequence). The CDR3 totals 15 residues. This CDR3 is CAWSRLVAERYDYTF. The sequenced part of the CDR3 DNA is TGTGCCTGGAGTAGGTTGGTAGCGGAGAGGTACGAC.

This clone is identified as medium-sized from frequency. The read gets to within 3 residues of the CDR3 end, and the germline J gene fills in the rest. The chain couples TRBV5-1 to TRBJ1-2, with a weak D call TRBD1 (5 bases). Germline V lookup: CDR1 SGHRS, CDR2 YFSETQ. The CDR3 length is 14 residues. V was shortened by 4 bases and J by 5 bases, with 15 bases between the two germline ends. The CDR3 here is CASSEQGGSYGYTF. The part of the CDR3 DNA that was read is TGCGCCAGCAGCGAGCAGGGAGGGTCATATGGC.

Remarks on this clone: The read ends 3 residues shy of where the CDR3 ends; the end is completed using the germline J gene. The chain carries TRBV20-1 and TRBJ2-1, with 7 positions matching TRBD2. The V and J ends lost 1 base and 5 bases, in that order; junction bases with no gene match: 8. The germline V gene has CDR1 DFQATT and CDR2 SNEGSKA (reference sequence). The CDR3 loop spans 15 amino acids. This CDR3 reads CSARGSAGFNNEQFF. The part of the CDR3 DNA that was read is TGCAGTGCTAGAGGATCAGCGGGATTCAACAATGAG.